The source of this T cell receptor (beta chain) is a study of T cell responses to AZD1222 COVID-19 vaccine. About the research overall: Researchers grouped second doses given at about 4 or about 12 weeks into one pool. Study findings and constraints: Sampled repertoires all dated from after the peak T cell response. The donor cohort was predominantly white British with a female majority, and clonal diversity may have been underestimated. Vaccine-related CD4 TCRs covered spike, predominating at 160-218 and 743-854.

Libraries were prepared by immunoSEQ multiplex PCR; TCRdb keeps only in-frame clonotypes and omits some of them. The sample yields 200,000 or so clones, over 80% seen once. Trimming removed 0 bases from V and 9 bases from J, with 12 bases in between. The CDR3 length is 14 residues. The germline gives CDR1 LGHNA, CDR2 YNFKEQ. About this clone itself: The antigen is undetermined.

This TCR came from an adult in good health. The V call is TRBV4-2, the J call TRBJ2-1; D ambiguous. This sample comprised peripheral blood, obtained on day 0 of AZD1222 vaccination. CDR3 amino acids: CASSQDPAGTEQFF. Written as DNA, the CDR3 is TGTGCCAGCAGCCAAGATCCGGCAGGCACTGAGCAGTTCTTC.